A single sample gave rise to the 21 T cell receptor beta chains below, sequenced in a study of PD-L1 blockade in urothelial cancer. Time point described: peripheral blood 6 weeks after treatment start. The protocol was immunoSEQ multiplex PCR, while the TCRdb copy is restricted to in-frame clones and leaves out a portion. The profile covers more than 60,000 clones, with almost 90% appearing a single time and 10% to 12% taken by the ten largest. This specimen was PBMCs, taken around atezolizumab (anti-PD-L1) treatment. These receptor sequences come from a man in his sixties with urothelial cancer.

The rearrangement joins TRBV7-9 to TRBJ2-3, with 7 bases fitting TRBD1. Germline V gene sequence: CDR1 SEHNR, CDR2 FQNEAQ (reference sequence). V was clipped by 5 bases and J by 3 bases; unmatched bases: 8. This CDR3 is built from 15 residues. The CDR3 is CASSTRTGSTDTQYF. CDR3 DNA sequence: TGTGCCAGCAGCACTCGGACAGGTAGTACAGATACGCAGTATTTT. Complete variable domain (other parts from reference TRBV7-9 and TRBJ2-3): DTGVSQNPRHKITKRGQNVTFRCDPISEHNRLYWYRQTLGQGPEFLTYFQNEAQLEKSRLLSDRFSAERPKGSFSTLEIQRTEQGDSAMYLCASSTRTGSTDTQYFGPGTRLTVL.

The chain links TRBV10-3 to TRBJ2-4; TRBD1 agrees at 7 bases. This CDR3 spans 13 amino acids. Germline V gene sequence: CDR1 ENHRY, CDR2 SYGVKD. V lost 11 bases and J lost 5; bases outside the gene matches: 9. CDR3 in DNA: TGTGCCGTCGGGACAGTTTCCCAAAACATTCAGTACTTC. Its protein is CAVGTVSQNIQYF.

V and J are TRBV6-5 and TRBJ2-1, with 10 bases fitting TRBD2. Germline assignment: CDR1 MNHEY and CDR2 SVGAGI. Trimming removed 5 bases from V and 9 bases from J; junction bases left unmatched: 7. This CDR3 has 14 residues. CDR3 region: CASSGTGTSVEQFF. CDR3 sequence (DNA): TGTGCCAGCAGTGGAACCGGGACTAGCGTTGAGCAGTTCTTC.

This sequence joins TRBV30 and TRBJ1-5; TRBD1 might be the D (5 bases). Germline V gene lookup returns CDR1 GTSNPN and CDR2 SVGIG (reference sequence). This CDR3 has 15 amino acids. The V gene lost 1 base and the J gene lost 4 bases, with 14 bases spanning the gap. The CDR3 loop reads CAWSAWGGNNQPQHF. CDR3 nucleotides: TGTGCCTGGAGTGCTTGGGGCGGAAATAATCAGCCCCAGCATTTT.

About this clone: At one boundary the junction diverges from the germline segment, which might be a read error. The V and J genes are TRBV7-7 and TRBJ2-5, with TRBD2 matching 8 bases. Germline V gene lookup returns CDR1 SSHAT and CDR2 FNYEAQ (reference sequence). The CDR3 is 16 amino acids. The CDR3 spells CASSPGGGVGQETQYF. In nucleotides, the CDR3 is TGTGCTAGCAGCCCCGGGGGGGGAGTCGGTCAAGAGACCCAGTACTTC.

The chain couples TRBV18 to TRBJ2-5, with D maybe TRBD2 (6 bases). V gave up 1 base and J gave up 4 bases, with 10 bases separating them. The CDR3 consists of 14 residues. Germline lookup yields CDR1 KGHSH and CDR2 LQKENI. In DNA form, the CDR3 reads TGTGCCAGCTCACCACGGAGGGAAGCAGAGACCCAGTACTTC. Protein sequence: CASSPRREAETQYF.

This clone was seen many times. This rearrangement joins TRBV10-1 to TRBJ1-4; the match to TRBD1 covers 7 bases. The germline CDR1 and CDR2 sequences are WNHNN and SYGVQD (reference sequence). V shed 10 bases and J 3 bases; nucleotides not matched to a gene: 5. The CDR3 spans 13 residues. CDR3 DNA sequence: TGCGCCAACCCAGGGGGTTCTAATGAAAAACTGTTTTTT. This translates into CANPGGSNEKLFF.

The gene calls are TRBV4-1 and TRBJ2-5, with 7 nucleotides matching TRBD1. This CDR3 is built from 16 residues. Per germline, CDR1 MGHRA and CDR2 YSYEKL. Losses at the gene ends were 1 base for V and 5 bases for J; bases not matched to a gene: 10. The CDR3, as DNA: TGCGCCAGCAGCCAAGTTGAACAGGGGATAGGGGAGACCCAGTACTTC. Translated, it gives CASSQVEQGIGETQYF.

The DNA for the CDR3 is TGTGCCAGCTCACCGGGACAGGGGGTCGAAGCTTTCTTT. Translation: CASSPGQGVEAFF. The chain links TRBV18 to TRBJ1-1, with TRBD1 matching over 11 bases. The V gene's germline CDR1 is KGHSH and CDR2 LQKENI. CDR3 length equals 13 residues. The V segment lost 3 bases and the J segment 8 bases; nucleotides outside the gene matches: 2.

This clone was observed a single time. This chain links TRBV4-3 with TRBJ2-3, with a tentative D call TRBD2 (6 bases). Deletions cut 1 base from V and 3 bases from J, with 14 bases between. Germline CDR1 LGHNA, CDR2 YSLEER. This CDR3 contains 16 residues. CDR3 DNA: TGCGCCAGCAGCCAAGCTTCGGGAGTAAGTACAGATACGCAGTATTTT. Protein product: CASSQASGVSTDTQYF.

The chain uses TRBV7-3 and TRBJ2-6; D is possibly TRBD1 (6 bases). V was trimmed by 1 base and J by 0 bases, leaving 13 bases between them. The V gene's germline CDR1 is SGHTA and CDR2 FQGTGA. The CDR3 consists of 18 residues. CDR3 sequence reads: CASSLNRGHTSGANVLTF. In DNA form, the CDR3 reads TGTGCCAGCAGCTTAAATAGGGGACATACCTCTGGGGCCAACGTCCTGACTTTC.

This clone occurred a few times. This chain links TRBV30 with TRBJ2-1; D is undetermined. V was cut by 7 bases and J by 2 bases, with 15 bases left in between. Germline V gene sequence: CDR1 GTSNPN, CDR2 SVGIG (reference sequence). CDR3 size: 14 residues. CDR3 in DNA: TGTGCCTCCTCCAAATCCCGGGCCTACAATGAGCAGTTCTTC. It is translated as CASSKSRAYNEQFF.

This sequence joins TRBV6-4 and TRBJ1-1, with TRBD1 identical over 9 bases. The CDR3 covers 14 residues. Trimming removed 4 bases from V and 6 bases from J; junction bases left unmatched: 6. Germline V gene lookup returns CDR1 MRHNA and CDR2 SNTAGT. CDR3 nucleotide sequence: TGTGCCAGCAGTGGGACAGGGGAGGTCTCTGAAGCTTTCTTT. Translating gives CASSGTGEVSEAFF.

Details on this clone: The sample has other DNA sequences that encode this CDR3 too. V and J are TRBV7-2 and TRBJ2-7, with unresolved D. The CDR3 has 12 amino acids. Germline loops: CDR1 SGHTA, CDR2 FQGNSA. The germline V and J ends were trimmed by 3 bases and 4 bases, with 7 bases remaining between them. The CDR3 DNA sequence: TGTGCCAGCAGCTTGAGGCTGTACGAGCAGTACTTC. Its protein is CASSLRLYEQYF.

Only one count was recorded for this clone. The chain joins TRBV11-2 to TRBJ2-5; D perhaps matches TRBD2 (5 bases). Germline V gene lookup returns CDR1 SGHAT and CDR2 FQNNGV. This CDR3 comprises 14 residues. The V gene lost 4 bases and the J gene lost 2 bases, with 11 bases spanning the gap. DNA of the CDR3: TGTGCCAGCAGCTCCTGGACTGAACAAGAGACCCAGTACTTC. As protein: CASSSWTEQETQYF.

This chain connects TRBV7-3 to TRBJ1-2, with D possibly being TRBD1 (5 bases). This CDR3 is built from 16 residues. Between the trimmed V and J ends, which lost 5 bases and 8 bases, there was a span of 24 bases. Germline V CDR1 and CDR2: SGHTA, FQGTGA. The DNA for the CDR3 is TGTGCCAGCAGCGTATCCGGGAGCCCCGGGGCTTGGGGCTACACCTTC. Translating gives CASSVSGSPGAWGYTF.

The J gene is TRBJ1-2, the V gene TRBV18; tentatively, D is TRBD1 (5 bases). Germline V gives CDR1 KGHSH, CDR2 LQKENI. V dropped 0 bases and J dropped 2 bases, with 7 bases sitting between them. This CDR3 contains 14 residues. CDR3 amino acids: CASSPPGANYGYTF. The CDR3 region has the DNA TGTGCCAGCTCACCACCAGGGGCAAACTATGGCTACACCTTC.

J is TRBJ2-7 and V is TRBV18; 8 bases match TRBD1. J gave up 4 bases and V 4 bases, and 9 bases lay outside the gene matches. The CDR3 runs 15 residues. Germline V CDR1 and CDR2: KGHSH, LQKENI. The CDR3 DNA is TGTGCCAGCTCACTACAGGGGACAGGAGATTACGAGCAGTACTTC. Translated: CASSLQGTGDYEQYF.

In this sample, this clone turned up a few times. The chain joins TRBV19 to TRBJ1-5, with D maybe TRBD1 (5 bases). Germline CDR1 LNHDA, CDR2 SQIVND (reference sequence). This CDR3 spans 15 amino acids. V was trimmed by 6 bases and J by 0 bases, leaving 12 bases between them. Here the CDR3 DNA reads TGTGCCAGTAGGGAGGGACGGGTTAGCAATCAGCCCCAGCATTTT. It specifies CASREGRVSNQPQHF.

The V gene is TRBV19, the J gene TRBJ1-2; D gene ambiguous. Germline V gives CDR1 LNHDA, CDR2 SQIVND (reference sequence). V lost 4 bases and J 4 bases, leaving 19 bases between the germline ends. This CDR3 spans 16 amino acids. CDR3 in amino acids: CASSREDTTYLYGYTF. The DNA for the CDR3 is TGTGCCAGTAGTAGGGAGGATACGACTTACCTCTATGGCTACACCTTC.

This clone was detected only a few times. CDR3 DNA: TGTGCCAGCAGCTCCCGGGGTCAGCCCCAGCATTTT. This encodes CASSSRGQPQHF. The chain is built from TRBV7-8 and TRBJ1-5; D gene uncertain. Germline V gene lookup returns CDR1 SGHVS and CDR2 FQNEAQ. Trimming cost V 4 bases and J 6 bases, with 7 bases left between them. The CDR3 is 12 amino acids.